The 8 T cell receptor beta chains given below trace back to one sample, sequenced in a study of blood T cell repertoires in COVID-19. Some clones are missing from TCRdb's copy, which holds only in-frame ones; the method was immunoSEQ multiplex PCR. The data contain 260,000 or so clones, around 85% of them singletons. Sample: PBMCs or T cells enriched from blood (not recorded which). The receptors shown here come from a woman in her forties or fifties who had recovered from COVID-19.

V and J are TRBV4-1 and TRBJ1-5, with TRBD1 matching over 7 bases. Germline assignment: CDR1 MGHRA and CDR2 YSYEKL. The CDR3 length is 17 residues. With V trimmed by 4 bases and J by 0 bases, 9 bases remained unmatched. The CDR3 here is CASSPRDRGYSNQPQHF. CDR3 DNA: TGCGCCAGCAGCCCCCGGGACAGAGGTTATAGCAATCAGCCCCAGCATTTT.

DNA of the CDR3: TGTGCCAGCAGCTTCGCCGGGTCGACAGGGGGCAGCTATGGCTACACCTTC. This codes for CASSFAGSTGGSYGYTF. The chain has TRBV9 and TRBJ1-2, with 10 bases lining up with TRBD1. The CDR3 runs to 17 residues. From germline, CDR1 is SGDLS and CDR2 YYNGEE. The junction had 13 bases not matched to a gene; V was cut back by 4 bases and J by 4 bases.

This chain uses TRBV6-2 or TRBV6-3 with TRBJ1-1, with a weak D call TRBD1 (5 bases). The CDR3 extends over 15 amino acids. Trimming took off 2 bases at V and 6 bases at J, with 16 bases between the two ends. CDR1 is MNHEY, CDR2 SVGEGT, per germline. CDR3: CASSYRGQGFSEAFF. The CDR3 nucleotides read TGTGCCAGCAGTTACCGAGGACAAGGCTTCTCTGAAGCTTTCTTT.

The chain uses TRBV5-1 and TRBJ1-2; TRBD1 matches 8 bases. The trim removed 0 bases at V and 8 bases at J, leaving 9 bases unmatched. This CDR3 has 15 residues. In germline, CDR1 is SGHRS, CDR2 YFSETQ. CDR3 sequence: CASSLDLQGAGGYTF. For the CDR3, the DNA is TGCGCCAGCAGCTTGGACCTTCAGGGGGCAGGGGGCTACACCTTC.

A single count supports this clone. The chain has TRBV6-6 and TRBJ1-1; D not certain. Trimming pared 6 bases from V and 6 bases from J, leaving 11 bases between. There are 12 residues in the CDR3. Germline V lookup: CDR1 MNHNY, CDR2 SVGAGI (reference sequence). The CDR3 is CASSQVYAEAFF. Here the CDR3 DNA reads TGTGCCAGCAGCCAGGTCTACGCTGAAGCTTTCTTT.

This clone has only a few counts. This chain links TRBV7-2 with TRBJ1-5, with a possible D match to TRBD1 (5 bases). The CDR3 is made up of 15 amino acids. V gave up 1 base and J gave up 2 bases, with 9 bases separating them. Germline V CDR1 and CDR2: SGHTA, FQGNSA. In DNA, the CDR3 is TGTGCCAGCAGCTTAGGGGGCGCGGGCAATCAGCCCCAGCATTTT. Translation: CASSLGGAGNQPQHF.

DNA for the CDR3: TGCACCAGCAGCCAAGTATCAGCGGCCATGCACCATGAGCAGTTCTTC. Protein product: CTSSQVSAAMHHEQFF. The V and J genes are TRBV1 and TRBJ2-1; TRBD2 was called by the table and not checked on the DNA. TRBV1 represents a pseudogene. The CDR3 is 16 residues long.

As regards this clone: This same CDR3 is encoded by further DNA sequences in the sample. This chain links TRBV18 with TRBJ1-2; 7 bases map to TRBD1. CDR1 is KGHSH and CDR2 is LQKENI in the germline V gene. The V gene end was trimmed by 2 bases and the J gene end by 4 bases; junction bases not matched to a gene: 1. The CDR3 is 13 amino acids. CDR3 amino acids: CASSPTGAYGYTF. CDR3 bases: TGTGCCAGCTCACCAACAGGGGCCTATGGCTACACCTTC.